This paragraph reports one TCR beta chain. This sample stems from a study of blood T cell repertoires in COVID-19. Method: immunoSEQ multiplex PCR; TCRdb's copy keeps in-frame clones and lacks some. The table records approximately 200,000 clones, roughly 92% of them present only once. This sequence was found in a young man with COVID-19, enrolled during active disease. Sequencing input: peripheral blood.

This CDR3 is CASSLDGFYGYTF. The CDR3 nucleotides read TGTGCCAGCAGCTTGGACGGTTTCTATGGCTACACCTTC. V usage is TRBV5-5 and J usage is TRBJ1-2; the D is unclear. The CDR3 is 13 residues long. In germline, CDR1 is SGHKS, CDR2 YYEKEE (reference sequence). Deletions cut 0 bases from V and 4 bases from J, with 7 bases between.